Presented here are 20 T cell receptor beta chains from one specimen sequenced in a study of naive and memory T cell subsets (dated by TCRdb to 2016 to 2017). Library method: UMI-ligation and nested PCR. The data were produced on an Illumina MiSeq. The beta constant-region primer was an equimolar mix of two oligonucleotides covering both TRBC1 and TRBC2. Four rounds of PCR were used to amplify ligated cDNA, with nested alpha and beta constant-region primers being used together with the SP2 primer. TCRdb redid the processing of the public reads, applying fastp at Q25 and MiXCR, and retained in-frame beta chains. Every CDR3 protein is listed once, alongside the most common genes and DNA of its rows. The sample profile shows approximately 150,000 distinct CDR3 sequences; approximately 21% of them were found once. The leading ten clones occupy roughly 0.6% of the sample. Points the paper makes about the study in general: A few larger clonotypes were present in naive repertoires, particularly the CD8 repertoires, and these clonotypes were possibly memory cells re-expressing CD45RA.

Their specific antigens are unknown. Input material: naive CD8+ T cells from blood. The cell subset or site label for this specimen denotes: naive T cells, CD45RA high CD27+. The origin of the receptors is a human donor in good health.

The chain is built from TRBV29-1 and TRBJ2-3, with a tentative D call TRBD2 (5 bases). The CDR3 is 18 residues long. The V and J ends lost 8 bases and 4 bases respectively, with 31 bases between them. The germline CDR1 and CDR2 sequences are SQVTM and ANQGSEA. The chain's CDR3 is CSLQTPTAHGKRADTQYF. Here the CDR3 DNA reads TGCAGCCTTCAGACACCGACCGCACATGGGAAGAGGGCAGATACGCAGTATTTT.

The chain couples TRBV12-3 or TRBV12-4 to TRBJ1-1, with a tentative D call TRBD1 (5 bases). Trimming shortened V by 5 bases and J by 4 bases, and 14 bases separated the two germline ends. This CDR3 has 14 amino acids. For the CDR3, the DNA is TGTGCCAGCAGTCCGAAGACGGGGGGCACTGAAGCTTTCTTT. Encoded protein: CASSPKTGGTEAFF.

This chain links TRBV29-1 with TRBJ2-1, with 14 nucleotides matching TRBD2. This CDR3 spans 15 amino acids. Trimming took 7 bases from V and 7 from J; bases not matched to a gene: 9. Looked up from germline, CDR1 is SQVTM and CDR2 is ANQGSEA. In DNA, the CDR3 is TGCAGCGAGGTCCCGGGACTAGCGGGAGTTAATGAGCAGTTCTTC. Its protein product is CSEVPGLAGVNEQFF.

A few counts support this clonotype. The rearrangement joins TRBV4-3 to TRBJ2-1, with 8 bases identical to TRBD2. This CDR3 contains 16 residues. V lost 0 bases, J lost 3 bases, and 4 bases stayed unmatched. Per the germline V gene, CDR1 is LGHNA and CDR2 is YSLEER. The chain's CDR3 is CASSQDRGGRYNEQFF. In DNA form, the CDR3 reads TGCGCCAGCAGCCAAGATCGGGGGGGTCGCTACAATGAGCAGTTCTTC.

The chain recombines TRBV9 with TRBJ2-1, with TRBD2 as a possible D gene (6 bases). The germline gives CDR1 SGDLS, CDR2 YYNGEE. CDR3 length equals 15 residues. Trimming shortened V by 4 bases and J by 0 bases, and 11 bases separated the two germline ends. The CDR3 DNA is TGTGCCAGCAGCCCCCGACTAGTCTCCTACAATGAGCAGTTCTTC. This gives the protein CASSPRLVSYNEQFF.

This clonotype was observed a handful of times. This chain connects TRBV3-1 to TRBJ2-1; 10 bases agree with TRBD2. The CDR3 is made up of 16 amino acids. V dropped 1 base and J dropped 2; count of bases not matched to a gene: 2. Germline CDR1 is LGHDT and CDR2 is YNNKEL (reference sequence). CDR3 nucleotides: TGTGCCAGCAGCCAAGGAGGGACTAGCGCCTACAATGAGCAGTTCTTC. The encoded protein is CASSQGGTSAYNEQFF.

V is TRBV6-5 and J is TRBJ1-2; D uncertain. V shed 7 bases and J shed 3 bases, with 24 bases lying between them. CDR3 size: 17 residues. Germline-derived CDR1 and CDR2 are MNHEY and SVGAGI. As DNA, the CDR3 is TGTGCCAGCATCTCCTCGGACTACCTGGGTGCGGACTATGGCTACACCTTC. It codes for CASISSDYLGADYGYTF.

The CDR3 nucleotides are TGTGCCAGCAGTTTTAGTATGGCAGGGCCCTACGAGCAGTACTTC. It encodes CASSFSMAGPYEQYF. The chain is built from TRBV27 and TRBJ2-7; maybe TRBD1 (5 bases). Trimming took 3 bases from V and 2 from J, leaving 14 bases between them. CDR3 size: 15 residues. The V gene's germline CDR1 is MNHEY and CDR2 SMNVEV (reference sequence).

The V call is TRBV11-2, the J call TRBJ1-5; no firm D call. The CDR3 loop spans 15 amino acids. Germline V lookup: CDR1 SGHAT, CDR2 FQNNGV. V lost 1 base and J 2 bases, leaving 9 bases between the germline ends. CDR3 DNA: TGTGCCAGCAGCTTAGGGGCCCCTGGCAATCAGCCCCAGCATTTT. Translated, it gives CASSLGAPGNQPQHF.

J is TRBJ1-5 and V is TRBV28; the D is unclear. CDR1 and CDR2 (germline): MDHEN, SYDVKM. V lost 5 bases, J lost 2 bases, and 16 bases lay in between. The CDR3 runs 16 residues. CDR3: CASSTWESGGNQPQHF. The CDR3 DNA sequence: TGTGCCAGCAGTACCTGGGAGTCGGGTGGCAATCAGCCCCAGCATTTT. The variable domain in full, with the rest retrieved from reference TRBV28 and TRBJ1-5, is DVKVTQSSRYLVKRTGEKVFLECVQDMDHENMFWYRQDPGLGLRLIYFSYDVKMKEKGDIPEGYSVSREKKERFSLILESASTNQTSMYLCASSTWESGGNQPQHFGDGTRLSIL.

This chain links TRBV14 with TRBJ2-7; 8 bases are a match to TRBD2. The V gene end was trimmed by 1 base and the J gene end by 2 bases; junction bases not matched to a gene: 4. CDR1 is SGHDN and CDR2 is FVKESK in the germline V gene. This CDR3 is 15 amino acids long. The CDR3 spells CASSQGSGNAYEQYF. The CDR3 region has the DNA TGTGCCAGCAGCCAAGGTAGCGGGAACGCCTACGAGCAGTACTTC.

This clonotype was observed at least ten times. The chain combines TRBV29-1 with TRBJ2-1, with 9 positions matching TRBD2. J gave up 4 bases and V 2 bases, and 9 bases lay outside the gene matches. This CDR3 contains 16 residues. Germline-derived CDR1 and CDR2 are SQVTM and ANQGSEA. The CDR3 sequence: CSVELGGRATYNEQFF. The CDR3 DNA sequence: TGCAGCGTTGAATTGGGCGGGAGGGCCACGTACAATGAGCAGTTCTTC.

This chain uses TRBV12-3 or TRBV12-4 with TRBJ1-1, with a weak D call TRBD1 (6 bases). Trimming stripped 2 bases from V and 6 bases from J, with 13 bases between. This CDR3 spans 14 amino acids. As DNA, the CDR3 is TGTGCCAGCAGTTTAAGTCGGGGGGCGGCTGAAGCTTTCTTT. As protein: CASSLSRGAAEAFF.

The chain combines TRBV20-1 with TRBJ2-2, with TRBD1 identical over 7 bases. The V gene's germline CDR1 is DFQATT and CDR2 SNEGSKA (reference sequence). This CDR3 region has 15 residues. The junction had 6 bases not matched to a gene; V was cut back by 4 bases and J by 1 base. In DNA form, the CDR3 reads TGCAGTGCTACGGAGACAGGGTTGAACACCGGGGAGCTGTTTTTT. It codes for CSATETGLNTGELFF.

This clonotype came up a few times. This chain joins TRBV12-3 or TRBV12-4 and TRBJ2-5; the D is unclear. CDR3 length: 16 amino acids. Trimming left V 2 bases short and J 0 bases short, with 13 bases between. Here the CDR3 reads CASSLNLPQYQETQYF. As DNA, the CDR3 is TGTGCCAGCAGTTTAAACCTCCCTCAGTACCAAGAGACCCAGTACTTC.

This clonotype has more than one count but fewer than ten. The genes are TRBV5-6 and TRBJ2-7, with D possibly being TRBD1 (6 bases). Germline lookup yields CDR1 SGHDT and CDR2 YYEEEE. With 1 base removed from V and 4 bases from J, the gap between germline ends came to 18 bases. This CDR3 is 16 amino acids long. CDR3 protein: CASSLSLGGDSYEQYF. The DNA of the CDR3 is TGTGCCAGCAGCTTGTCGTTAGGGGGTGATAGTTACGAGCAGTACTTC.

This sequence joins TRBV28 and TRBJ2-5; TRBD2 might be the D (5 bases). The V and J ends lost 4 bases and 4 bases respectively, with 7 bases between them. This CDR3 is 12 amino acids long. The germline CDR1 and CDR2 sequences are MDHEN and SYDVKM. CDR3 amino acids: CASSWTGETQYF. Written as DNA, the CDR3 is TGTGCCAGCAGTTGGACTGGAGAGACCCAGTACTTC.

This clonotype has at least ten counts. The CDR3 region is CASRLMSSGGSYNEQFF. In nucleotides, the CDR3 is TGTGCCAGCAGATTGATGAGTAGCGGAGGCTCCTACAATGAGCAGTTCTTC. The V gene is TRBV27, the J gene TRBJ2-1; TRBD2 might be the D (6 bases). The CDR3 loop spans 17 amino acids. The V end was cut by 6 bases, the J end by 0 bases, with 18 bases between. Germline V gene lookup returns CDR1 MNHEY and CDR2 SMNVEV (reference sequence).

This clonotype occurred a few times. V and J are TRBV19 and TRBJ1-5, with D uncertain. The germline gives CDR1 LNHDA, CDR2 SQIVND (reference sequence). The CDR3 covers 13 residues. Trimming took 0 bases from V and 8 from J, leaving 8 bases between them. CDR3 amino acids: CASSIEGSEPQHF. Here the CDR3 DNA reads TGTGCCAGTAGTATAGAAGGAAGTGAGCCCCAGCATTTT. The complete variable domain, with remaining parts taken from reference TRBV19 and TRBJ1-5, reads DGGITQSPKYLFRKEGQNVTLSCEQNLNHDAMYWYRQDPGQGLRLIYYSQIVNDFQKGDIAEGYSVSREKKESFPLTVTSAQKNPTAFYLCASSIEGSEPQHFGDGTRLSIL.

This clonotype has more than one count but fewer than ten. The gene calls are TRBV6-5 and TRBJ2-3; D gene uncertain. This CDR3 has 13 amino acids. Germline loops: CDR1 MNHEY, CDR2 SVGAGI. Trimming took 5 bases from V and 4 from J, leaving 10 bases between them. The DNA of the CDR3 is TGTGCCAGCAGTCCTTTTTTCGCAGATACGCAGTATTTT. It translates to CASSPFFADTQYF.